These T cell receptor beta chains were read from a single sample in a study of blood T cell repertoires in COVID-19. This table comes from immunoSEQ multiplex PCR, and its TCRdb copy is limited to in-frame clones, with some not included. The data hold about 83,000 clones, with roughly nine tenths observed a single time. The material sequenced was peripheral blood. Receptors originate from a woman aged 45-65 years with active or convalescent COVID-19. CDR3s include the opening cysteine and the closing phenylalanine or tryptophan.

length: 13; V: TRBV24-1; J: TRBJ2-5; CDR3: CATSDERSETQYF
length: 16; V: TRBV12-5; J: TRBJ2-3; CDR3: CASGLVAGGGEDTQYF
length: 16; V: TRBV13; J: TRBJ2-3; CDR3: CASSLRSNPSTDTQYF
length: 15; V: TRBV13; J: TRBJ2-2; CDR3: CASSSDRGGTGELFF
length: 16; V: TRBV23-1; J: TRBJ2-1; CDR3: CASSQSVMVGAHEQFF
length: 14; V: TRBV4-3; J: TRBJ2-2; CDR3: CASSPTGFTGELFF
length: 17; V: TRBV4-3; J: TRBJ1-2; CDR3: CASSQVGLLGLNYGYTF
length: 15; V: TRBV6-1; J: TRBJ2-1; CDR3: CASSESLASINEQFF
length: 14; V: TRBV27; J: TRBJ1-2; CDR3: CASSSRGQGGGYTF
length: 15; V: TRBV24-1; J: TRBJ1-4; CDR3: CATSRQGGRIEKLFF
length: 11; V: TRBV10-3; J: TRBJ2-1; CDR3: CASLGDIEQFF
length: 15; V: TRBV28; J: TRBJ2-7; CDR3: CASRDPGQASYEQYF
length: 16; V: TRBV5-8; J: TRBJ2-7; CDR3: CASSLPGTGRIYEQYF
length: 14; V: TRBV18; J: TRBJ1-5; CDR3: CASSRVGSNQPQHF
length: 12; V: TRBV5-6; J: TRBJ1-1; CDR3: CASSLAQGEAFF
length: 16; V: TRBV27; J: TRBJ1-5; CDR3: CASSLKTGGLSQPQHF
length: 16; V: TRBV6-2/TRBV6-3; J: TRBJ2-7; CDR3: CASSSGGVLVKLEQYF
length: 13; V: TRBV7-2; J: TRBJ1-3; CDR3: CASSLGWANTIYF
length: 14; V: TRBV6-2/TRBV6-3; J: TRBJ2-7; CDR3: CASSGRLARHEQYF
length: 15; V: TRBV6-5; J: TRBJ2-5; CDR3: CASRTGGSGGETQYF
length: 14; V: TRBV7-9; J: TRBJ2-2; CDR3: CASSSLGGTGELFF
length: 14; V: TRBV2; J: TRBJ2-5; CDR3: CASSEAGGGETQYF
length: 13; V: TRBV14; J: TRBJ2-7; CDR3: CASRDRVLDEQYF
length: 15; V: TRBV7-9; J: TRBJ2-1; CDR3: CASSSPWGPGNEQFF
length: 16; V: TRBV27; J: TRBJ1-2; CDR3: CASSLSTGAINYGYTF
length: 15; V: TRBV19; J: TRBJ1-5; CDR3: CASSPTGYSNQPQHF
length: 15; V: TRBV9; J: TRBJ1-2; CDR3: CASSKDSRFNYGYTF
length: 14; V: TRBV7-2; J: TRBJ1-4; CDR3: CASSSQGINEKLFF
length: 14; V: TRBV5-1; J: TRBJ2-7; CDR3: CASSLDFPIGEQYF
length: 14; V: TRBV30; J: TRBJ1-2; CDR3: CAWSVGRGGGGYTF
length: 16; V: TRBV2; J: TRBJ1-6; CDR3: CASSLRRSSYNSPLHF
length: 14; V: TRBV7-9; J: TRBJ2-3; CDR3: CASSFGTSGGPQYF
length: 13; V: TRBV27; J: TRBJ2-1; CDR3: CASSNGPGNEQFF
length: 17; V: TRBV9; J: TRBJ2-3; CDR3: CASSVAASGGNTDTQYF
length: 15; V: TRBV7-6; J: TRBJ2-7; CDR3: CASSPGQGAFYEQYF
length: 14; V: TRBV5-6; J: TRBJ2-5; CDR3: CASSFGAGMETQYF
length: 14; V: TRBV24-1; J: TRBJ2-2; CDR3: CATSSRGGTGELFF
length: 15; V: TRBV4-3; J: TRBJ1-3; CDR3: CASSQGSRGPNTIYF
length: 15; V: TRBV9; J: TRBJ1-3; CDR3: CASSAGIYSGNTIYF
length: 16; V: TRBV27; J: TRBJ2-1; CDR3: CASSQLIIAGYNEQFF